The rows below give T cell receptor beta chains drawn from one sample of a study of cytomegalovirus exposure and HLA in healthy donors. The protocol was immunoSEQ multiplex PCR, while the TCRdb copy is restricted to in-frame clones and leaves out a portion. The specimen's table records roughly 200,000 clones. Sequencing was performed on PBMCs. All receptors derive from a girl under 10 years old in good health and CMV-seropositive. Each CDR3 is given with its conserved first and last residue. Each record gives: V gene, J gene, CDR3 protein.

V gene: TRBV4-1; J gene: TRBJ2-1; CDR3 protein: CASSQDEGQGREQFF
V gene: TRBV28; J gene: TRBJ1-4; CDR3 protein: CASSLSWDTRTSTNEKLFF
V gene: TRBV19; J gene: TRBJ1-3; CDR3 protein: CASSMRGTYSGNTIYF
V gene: TRBV5-1; J gene: TRBJ1-4; CDR3 protein: CASSFQARGENEKLFF
V gene: TRBV5-6; J gene: TRBJ2-7; CDR3 protein: CASSLRGRGYEQYF
V gene: TRBV19; J gene: .; CDR3 protein: CASISPHYEQYF
V gene: TRBV2; J gene: TRBJ1-1; CDR3 protein: CASIRVNTEAFF
V gene: TRBV7-6; J gene: .; CDR3 protein: CASSPLTSGRDEQYF
V gene: TRBV29-1; J gene: TRBJ2-5; CDR3 protein: CSVPTSGSRNSYQETQYF
V gene: TRBV2; J gene: TRBJ2-3; CDR3 protein: CASSLLAGDGDTQYF
V gene: TRBV28; J gene: TRBJ1-1; CDR3 protein: CASRYRDRVSEAFF
V gene: TRBV4-1; J gene: TRBJ1-2; CDR3 protein: CASSPGQASYGYTF
V gene: TRBV4-1; J gene: TRBJ2-2; CDR3 protein: CASSRPGLPGELFF
V gene: TRBV11-2; J gene: TRBJ1-5; CDR3 protein: CASSLEGGSNQPQHF
V gene: TRBV19; J gene: TRBJ2-2; CDR3 protein: CASSWDRGNTGELFF
V gene: TRBV18; J gene: TRBJ1-1; CDR3 protein: CASLKRTEPLNTEAFF
V gene: TRBV28; J gene: TRBJ1-1; CDR3 protein: CASEVVGGQILGTEAFF
V gene: TRBV11-2; J gene: TRBJ2-3; CDR3 protein: CASSLEIASRAGGTDTQYF
V gene: TRBV14; J gene: TRBJ2-3; CDR3 protein: CASSPNPYTQYF
V gene: TRBV11-2; J gene: TRBJ2-1; CDR3 protein: CASSFTSEQFF
V gene: TRBV4-2; J gene: TRBJ2-7; CDR3 protein: CASSQESGSVLEQYF
V gene: TRBV19; J gene: TRBJ1-1; CDR3 protein: CASSIPSDRVNTEAFF
V gene: TRBV6-5; J gene: TRBJ1-1; CDR3 protein: CASSYSGAEAFF
V gene: TRBV15; J gene: TRBJ2-3; CDR3 protein: CATSLTPPGQGMTDTQYF
V gene: TRBV2; J gene: TRBJ1-6; CDR3 protein: CASRRGSNSPLHF
V gene: TRBV6-5; J gene: TRBJ1-2; CDR3 protein: CASSYSRGYGYTF
V gene: TRBV28; J gene: TRBJ2-2; CDR3 protein: CASSLLRGIGELFF